This note documents a single TCR beta chain sequence. Here immunoSEQ multiplex PCR was the method, and the copy in TCRdb shows in-frame clones only, minus some. The data show about 300,000 clones, about 84% seen once. The CDR3 consists of 13 residues. Germline CDR1 reads LNHNV; CDR2 reads YYDKDF (reference sequence). V was cut by 0 bases and J by 4 bases, with 7 bases left in between. This sample stems from a study of blood T cell repertoires in COVID-19. This chain connects TRBV15 to TRBJ2-7; D remains unclear. This TCR was recovered from a woman aged 45-59 years with acute or convalescent COVID-19. The sequenced material came from peripheral blood. CDR3 sequence (DNA): TGTGCCACCAGCAGAGATCCGGAGTACGAGCAGTACTTC. This codes for CATSRDPEYEQYF.